The source of this T cell receptor (beta chain) is a study of shared clonotypes between healthy human individuals. The wider study: CD4 naive and CD4 memory each took three plates per donor, while CD8 naive took two and CD8 memory one.

Study results and limitations: Clonotype sharing levels among donors were expected to vary with sequencing depth.

This clone was seen just once. No antigen is known for it. This CDR3 has 13 amino acids. The germline V gene encodes CDR1 MNHNS and CDR2 SASEGT. Trimming cost V 6 bases and J 6 bases, with 14 bases left between them. Genomic DNA belonging to each subset was distributed in equal measure over several immunoSEQ plates. 200 to 250 ng DNA, about 33,000 T cell genomes, went into each sorted-subset replicate PCR. Profiling relied on immunoSEQ multiplex PCR, and the TCRdb table lists in-frame clones only, not all of them. The sample contains about 2 million clones, 90% to 95% of which appear only once. The chain employs TRBV6-1 and TRBJ1-1; D is possibly TRBD1 (5 bases). The sample consisted of naive CD4+ T cells sorted from blood. The sample's subset: CD45RA+ positively selected. This TCR came from a man aged 18 to 30 in good health. In nucleotides, the CDR3 is TGTGCCAGCAGGACGCAGGGTGGCGCTGAAGCTTTCTTT. Residues: CASRTQGGAEAFF.